This paragraph covers one T cell receptor (beta chain) sequence. The CDR3 runs to 14 residues. Germline trimming cut 4 bases from V and 14 bases from J; bases unmatched to any gene: 12. The germline V gene has CDR1 SGHTA and CDR2 FQGNSA. Libraries were prepared by immunoSEQ multiplex PCR; TCRdb keeps only in-frame clonotypes and omits some of them. The sample has some 100,000 clones; more than 90% are singletons. The sample comes from a study of T cell changes during pregnancy in multiple sclerosis. The sequences come from peripheral blood, collected in the second trimester of pregnancy. This receptor was identified in a female donor with multiple sclerosis, enrolled in a pregnancy study. The chain is built from TRBV7-2 and TRBJ2-1; 9 bases match TRBD1. For the CDR3, the DNA is TGTGCCAGCAGCTACCGAACCTTGGGACAGGGAAAGTTCTTC. This codes for CASSYRTLGQGKFF.